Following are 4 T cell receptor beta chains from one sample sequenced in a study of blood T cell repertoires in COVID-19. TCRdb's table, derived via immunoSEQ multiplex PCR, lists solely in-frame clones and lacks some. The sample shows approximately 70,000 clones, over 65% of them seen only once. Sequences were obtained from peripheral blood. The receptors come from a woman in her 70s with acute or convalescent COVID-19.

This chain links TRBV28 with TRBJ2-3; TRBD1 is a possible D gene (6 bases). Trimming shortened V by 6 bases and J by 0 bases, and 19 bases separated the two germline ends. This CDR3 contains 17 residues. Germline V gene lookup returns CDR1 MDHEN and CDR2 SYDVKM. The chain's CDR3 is CASSDPLGGSSTDTQYF. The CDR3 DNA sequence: TGTGCCAGCAGCGATCCCCTAGGGGGATCTAGCACAGATACGCAGTATTTT.

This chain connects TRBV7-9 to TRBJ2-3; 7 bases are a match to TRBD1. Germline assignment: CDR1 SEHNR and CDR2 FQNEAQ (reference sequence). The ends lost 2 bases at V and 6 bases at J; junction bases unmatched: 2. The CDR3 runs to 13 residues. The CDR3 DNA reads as TGTGCCAGCAGCTTAAAAGGGGGCGATACGCAGTATTTT. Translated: CASSLKGGDTQYF. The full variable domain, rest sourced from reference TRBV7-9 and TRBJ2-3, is DTGVSQNPRHKITKRGQNVTFRCDPISEHNRLYWYRQTLGQGPEFLTYFQNEAQLEKSRLLSDRFSAERPKGSFSTLEIQRTEQGDSAMYLCASSLKGGDTQYFGPGTRLTVL.

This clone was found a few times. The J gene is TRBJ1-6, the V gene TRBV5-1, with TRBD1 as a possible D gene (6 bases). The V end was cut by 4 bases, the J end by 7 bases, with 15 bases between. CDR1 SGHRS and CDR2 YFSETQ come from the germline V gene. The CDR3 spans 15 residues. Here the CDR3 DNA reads TGCGCCAGCAGCGCGGCACAGGGTGTAAATTCACCCCTCCACTTT. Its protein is CASSAAQGVNSPLHF.

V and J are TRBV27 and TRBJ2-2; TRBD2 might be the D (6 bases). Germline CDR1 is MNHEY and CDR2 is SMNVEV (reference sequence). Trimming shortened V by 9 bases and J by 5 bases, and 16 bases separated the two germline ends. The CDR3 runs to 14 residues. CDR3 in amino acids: CASRRQGGTGELFF. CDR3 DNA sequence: TGTGCCAGTCGACGCCAGGGAGGAACCGGGGAGCTGTTTTTT.